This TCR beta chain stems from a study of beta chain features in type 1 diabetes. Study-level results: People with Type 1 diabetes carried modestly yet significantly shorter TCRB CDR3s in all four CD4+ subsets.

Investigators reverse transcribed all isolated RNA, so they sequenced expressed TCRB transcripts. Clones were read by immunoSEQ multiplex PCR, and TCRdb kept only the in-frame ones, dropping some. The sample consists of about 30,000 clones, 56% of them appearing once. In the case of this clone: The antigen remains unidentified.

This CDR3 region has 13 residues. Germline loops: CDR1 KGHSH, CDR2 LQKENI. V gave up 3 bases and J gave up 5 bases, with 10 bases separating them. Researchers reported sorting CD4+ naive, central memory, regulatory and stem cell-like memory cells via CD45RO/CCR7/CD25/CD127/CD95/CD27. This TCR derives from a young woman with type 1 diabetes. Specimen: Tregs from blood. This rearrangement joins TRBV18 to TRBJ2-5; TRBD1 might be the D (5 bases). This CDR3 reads CASSPRARETQYF. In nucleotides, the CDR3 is TGTGCCAGCTCACCCAGGGCCCGGGAGACCCAGTACTTC.